This record concerns one T cell receptor beta chain sequence. V was clipped by 4 bases and J by 0 bases, with 16 bases between them. The length of the CDR3 is 16 residues. Germline values: CDR1 SGDLS, CDR2 YYNGEE. The sample belongs to a study of shared T cell receptors in the human thymus. Sequenced by immunoSEQ multiplex PCR; TCRdb stores in-frame clones only, minus some. The table records 700,000 to 750,000 clones, approximately 85% of them present only once. The same data also went into a second study, on human thymus T cells. Per that paper: Thymic material originated from resections removed in the course of corrective heart surgery. Unrelated individuals were reported by related research to share highly overlapping thymic repertoires.

The source is a girl in the first two years of life with a congenital heart defect. The rearrangement uses TRBV9 and TRBJ1-1; the D gene is possibly TRBD1 (5 bases). The sample was thymocytes. CDR3 bases: TGTGCCAGCAGCACGAACCCCAGGGCCATGAACACTGAAGCTTTCTTT. Translating it yields CASSTNPRAMNTEAFF.